This T cell receptor (beta chain) stems from a study of blood T cell repertoires in COVID-19. Study summary: Researchers got acute and convalescent COVID-19 samples from the United States, Italy and Spain. Sources were T cells, B-cell-depleted T cells, or PBMCs; the material itself was cDNA or gDNA.

This CDR3 has 15 residues. V dropped 4 bases and J dropped 1; count of bases not matched to a gene: 0. CDR1 is SNHLY, CDR2 FYNNEI, per germline. In the original workflow: Quantification of nucleated cells was approximated via reference gene primer amplification. Only in-frame clones appear in the TCRdb table, and some are missing; sequencing was by immunoSEQ multiplex PCR. V and J calls and clone size are given by that table; D and trimming were obtained from the DNA. The sample has 70,000 to 95,000 clones; 88% are singletons. Sequencing was done on a sample of peripheral blood. The origin of this receptor is a woman aged 70-85 years with acute or convalescent COVID-19. The chain has TRBV2 and TRBJ2-2; TRBD2 aligns across 10 bases. The chain's CDR3 is CASSGTSGNTGELFF. The CDR3 bases are TGTGCCAGCAGTGGGACTAGCGGGAACACCGGGGAGCTGTTTTTT.